This T cell receptor beta chain was recovered during a study of T cell responses to AZD1222 COVID-19 vaccine. The study's findings and limits: Donors, mostly white British, included more females; clonal diversity was possibly underestimated. The breadth and depth of Spike-specific TCRs increased once two AZD1222 doses had been given. Baseline testing showed seropositivity in only five to seven AZD1222 recipients.

Regarding this clone: Its target is not known.

Libraries were prepared by immunoSEQ multiplex PCR; TCRdb keeps only in-frame clonotypes and omits some of them. The sample lists approximately 140,000 clones, roughly 94% occurring once. This clonotype originated in an adult in good health. The source was peripheral blood, collected on day 0 of AZD1222 vaccination.

CDR3 region: CASSLVATVETQYF. The CDR3 nucleotides read TGTGCCAGCAGCTTAGTAGCCACAGTAGAGACCCAGTACTTC. The chain employs TRBV7-9 and TRBJ2-5; D is undetermined. There are 14 residues in the CDR3. V shed 1 base and J shed 4 bases, with 10 bases lying between them. Germline CDR1 reads SEHNR; CDR2 reads FQNEAQ (reference sequence).